One sample yielded the 26 T cell receptor beta chains listed below, sequenced in a study of vaccination effects on CD4 cells after COVID-19. TCRdb keeps only in-frame clones here, not all; method: immunoSEQ multiplex PCR. Among about 70,000 clones, 73% were seen once, and the ten largest hold about 5%. These TCRs' antigens remain unknown. After expansion with viral peptide pools in the ViraFEST assay, antigen-specific CD4+ T cells were sequenced. Isolation of CD4+ T cells took place after about nine days of culture. This person caught SARS-CoV-2 sometime from March to December 2020, and PCR testing confirmed the infection. The sequences come from CD4+ T cells from PBMCs cultured with HIV peptides, collected before COVID-19 vaccination. The subset: HIV-1 Nef peptide pool negative control/reference culture. Every receptor here comes from a human donor who had a prior SARS-CoV-2 infection.

The chain recombines TRBV24-1 with TRBJ1-5, with 9 bases fitting TRBD1. Germline values: CDR1 KGHDR, CDR2 SFDVKD. There are 16 residues in the CDR3. V lost 4 bases and J lost 3; bases outside the gene matches: 6. CDR3 amino acids: CATSDTGQGDNQPQHF. For the CDR3, the DNA is TGTGCCACCAGTGACACGGGACAGGGAGACAATCAGCCCCAGCATTTT.

This clone appeared once. The gene calls are TRBV6-5 and TRBJ2-7; TRBD2 matches at 8 bases. There are 15 residues in the CDR3. The V gene's germline CDR1 is MNHEY and CDR2 SVGAGI. With V trimmed by 0 bases and J by 2 bases, 3 bases remained unmatched. In DNA, the CDR3 is TGTGCCAGCAGTTACTCTCGGGGGGGGGCCTACGAGCAGTACTTC. Translation gives CASSYSRGGAYEQYF.

V is TRBV2 and J is TRBJ2-2; 8 bases match TRBD2. The CDR3 contains 16 residues. Trimming removed 0 bases from V and 3 bases from J; junction bases left unmatched: 3. Germline CDR1 and CDR2: SNHLY and FYNNEI. CDR3 bases: TGTGCCAGCAGTGAAGCGACGGGACTAGACACCGGGGAGCTGTTTTTT. Translated, it gives CASSEATGLDTGELFF.

This rearrangement joins TRBV7-2 to TRBJ2-7, with D perhaps matching TRBD2 (5 bases). Trimming removed 6 bases at V and 6 bases at J, with 15 bases between. Germline CDR1 SGHTA, CDR2 FQGNSA. This CDR3 contains 13 residues. The CDR3 sequence is CASSTGVGIEQYF. The CDR3 DNA reads as TGTGCCAGCAGTACCGGGGTAGGCATCGAGCAGTACTTC.

The V and J genes are TRBV7-6 and TRBJ1-4, with a weak D call TRBD1 (6 bases). This CDR3 has 14 amino acids. Germline V gene data show CDR1 as SGHVS and CDR2 as FNYEAQ. Between the trimmed V and J ends, which lost 9 bases and 5 bases, there was a span of 16 bases. CDR3 nucleotides: TGTGCCAGAACCGAGGGGGAGAAGAATGAAAAACTGTTTTTT. Translated, it gives CARTEGEKNEKLFF.

The V and J genes are TRBV19 and TRBJ2-5; D is unclear. This CDR3 region has 15 residues. V was cut by 8 bases and J by 4 bases, with 20 bases left in between. In germline, CDR1 is LNHDA, CDR2 SQIVND (reference sequence). CDR3 loop: CASRSRRSGIETQYF. The CDR3, as DNA: TGTGCCAGTCGGTCACGCCGAAGTGGAATAGAGACCCAGTACTTC.

The chain has TRBV9 and TRBJ1-6; D call uncertain. Germline V gene sequence: CDR1 SGDLS, CDR2 YYNGEE. There are 13 residues in the CDR3. V was clipped by 3 bases and J by 5 bases, with 6 bases between them. The CDR3: CASSAAHNSPLHF. The DNA of the CDR3 is TGTGCCAGCAGCGCCGCCCATAATTCACCCCTCCACTTT.

This clone was found a few times. The CDR3 region is CASSFRGQETQYF. CDR3 DNA sequence: TGCGCCAGCAGCTTCAGGGGGCAGGAGACCCAGTACTTC. V and J are TRBV5-1 and TRBJ2-5, with 8 bases that match TRBD1. This CDR3 comprises 13 residues. Germline V CDR1 and CDR2: SGHRS, YFSETQ. Trimming at V came to 2 bases and at J to 5 bases, leaving 2 bases not matched to a gene.

The chain carries TRBV5-6 and TRBJ2-7; 7 bases match TRBD1. V shed 5 bases and J 0 bases; nucleotides not matched to a gene: 5. Germline values: CDR1 SGHDT, CDR2 YYEEEE. This CDR3 region has 14 residues. CDR3 loop: CASSFDRVSYEQYF. CDR3 bases: TGTGCCAGCAGTTTCGACAGGGTCTCCTACGAGCAGTACTTC.

DNA of the CDR3: TGTGCCAGCAGTGTGGAGCAACCCAATTACAATGAGCAGTTCTTC. It yields the protein CASSVEQPNYNEQFF. V is TRBV2 and J is TRBJ2-1, with no clear D. This CDR3 has 15 residues. Germline values: CDR1 SNHLY, CDR2 FYNNEI. V lost 4 bases and J 4 bases, leaving 14 bases between the germline ends.

V usage is TRBV4-3 and J usage is TRBJ2-1, with TRBD2 identical over 11 bases. Germline values: CDR1 LGHNA, CDR2 YSLEER. V gave up 4 bases and J gave up 3 bases; unmatched junction bases: 8. This CDR3 has 17 amino acids. The CDR3 loop reads CASSREVTSGSYNEQFF. CDR3 DNA: TGCGCCAGCAGCCGAGAAGTAACTAGCGGGAGCTACAATGAGCAGTTCTTC.

V is TRBV5-6 and J is TRBJ1-5; tentatively, D is TRBD1 (6 bases). CDR1 is SGHDT and CDR2 is YYEEEE in the germline V gene. The CDR3 has 14 residues. V lost 0 bases and J lost 7, with 11 bases in between. The CDR3 DNA reads TGTGCCAGCAGCTTGGGACCAGGGGAGCAGCCCCAGCATTTT. Its protein is CASSLGPGEQPQHF.

The chain has TRBV5-1 and TRBJ2-6; no clear D gene. Germline CDR1 reads SGHRS; CDR2 reads YFSETQ. The CDR3 loop spans 17 amino acids. Trimming shortened V by 0 bases and J by 2 bases, and 12 bases separated the two germline ends. The CDR3 loop reads CASSLGAPATGANVLTF. The CDR3 DNA sequence: TGCGCCAGCAGCTTGGGAGCGCCAGCAACTGGGGCCAACGTCCTGACTTTC.

V is TRBV7-8 and J is TRBJ2-5, with D tentatively TRBD1 (6 bases). CDR1 is SGHVS and CDR2 is FQNEAQ in the germline V gene. The CDR3 runs 13 residues. V was shortened by 5 bases and J by 3 bases, with 10 bases between the two germline ends. DNA for the CDR3: TGTGCCAGCAGCCGGACAGAAAAAGAGACCCAGTACTTC. Protein sequence: CASSRTEKETQYF.

The V and J genes are TRBV11-2 and TRBJ1-2; 8 bases map to TRBD1. The V and J ends lost 8 bases and 3 bases, in that order; junction bases with no gene match: 14. Per germline, CDR1 SGHAT and CDR2 FQNNGV. The CDR3 consists of 16 residues. Written as DNA, the CDR3 is TGTGCCAGCGGAACGGTGGGGCAGGGGGCGGACTATGGCTACACCTTC. This encodes CASGTVGQGADYGYTF.

The gene calls are TRBV30 and TRBJ1-5; TRBD1 agrees at 9 bases. Per germline, CDR1 GTSNPN and CDR2 SVGIG (reference sequence). This CDR3 is 12 amino acids long. The V segment lost 8 bases and the J segment 9 bases; nucleotides outside the gene matches: 8. The CDR3 sequence is CAGGQGNGPQHF. The CDR3 DNA reads as TGTGCCGGGGGACAGGGAAACGGGCCCCAGCATTTT.

The chain combines TRBV11-2 with TRBJ2-3; D is undetermined. From germline, CDR1 is SGHAT and CDR2 FQNNGV. This CDR3 is 11 amino acids long. V was cut by 3 bases and J by 2 bases, with 0 bases left in between. This chain's CDR3 is CASSFTDTQYF. CDR3 in DNA: TGTGCCAGCAGCTTCACAGATACGCAGTATTTT.

This rearrangement joins TRBV6-5 to TRBJ1-5; no definite D call. Germline V gene lookup returns CDR1 MNHEY and CDR2 SVGAGI. The CDR3 is 15 amino acids. Between the trimmed V and J ends, which lost 6 bases and 7 bases, there was a span of 19 bases. The CDR3 DNA reads as TGTGCCAGCAGATTCAGACACCCCTTTGAGCAGCCCCAGCATTTT. Its protein is CASRFRHPFEQPQHF.

This chain connects TRBV7-9 to TRBJ2-7; no clear D gene. Deletions cut 2 bases from V and 2 bases from J, with 13 bases between. The CDR3 spans 15 residues. Per the germline V gene, CDR1 is SEHNR and CDR2 is FQNEAQ (reference sequence). The CDR3 sequence is CASSLRSRRPYEQYF. The CDR3 DNA sequence: TGTGCCAGCAGCTTAAGGTCCCGCAGGCCCTACGAGCAGTACTTC.

The gene calls are TRBV19 and TRBJ2-7; TRBD2 matches 10 bases. V was pared by 10 bases and J by 5 bases, with 17 bases of the junction left unmatched. This CDR3 region has 16 residues. The germline gives CDR1 LNHDA, CDR2 SQIVND (reference sequence). The CDR3 region has the DNA TGTGCCACCAGCTTGAGTGCTAGCGGGAGTTTAGACGAGCAGTACTTC. Amino acids: CATSLSASGSLDEQYF.

CDR3 in DNA: TGCGCCAGCAGTCAATCTGACAGGGGTTCGTCTTGGTCCTATAATTCACCCCTCCACTTT. Encoded protein: CASSQSDRGSSWSYNSPLHF. The chain is built from TRBV23-1 and TRBJ1-6, with 8 nucleotides matching TRBD1. TRBV23-1 is designated an ORF whose function remains uncertain. The CDR3 loop spans 20 amino acids. V lost 0 bases to trimming and J lost 1 base; unmatched junction nucleotides: 11.

This chain connects TRBV27 to TRBJ2-5, with 8 positions matching TRBD2. V lost 8 bases and J lost 1; bases outside the gene matches: 6. CDR1 is MNHEY and CDR2 is SMNVEV in the germline V gene (reference sequence). The CDR3 sequence is 14 residues long. The CDR3 region is CASWGGGSQETQYF. CDR3 nucleotides: TGTGCCAGCTGGGGCGGGGGGTCCCAAGAGACCCAGTACTTC.

V gene TRBV5-1 combines with J gene TRBJ2-3, with 13 bases matching TRBD2. The CDR3 length is 16 residues. Germline trimming cut 4 bases from V and 5 bases from J; bases unmatched to any gene: 7. Germline values: CDR1 SGHRS, CDR2 YFSETQ. The CDR3, as DNA: TGCGCCAGCAGCCTAACACTAGCGGGAGGGCGAGATACGCAGTATTTT. Translated, it gives CASSLTLAGGRDTQYF.

The chain links TRBV5-5 to TRBJ2-7; D is unresolved. The CDR3 runs 15 residues. CDR1 and CDR2 from the germline V gene are SGHKS and YYEKEE (reference sequence). Trimming removed 1 base at V and 2 bases at J, with 13 bases between. The CDR3, as DNA: TGTGCCAGCAGCTTGATGGGTTCTCGTACCTACGAGCAGTACTTC. Translated: CASSLMGSRTYEQYF.

The CDR3, as DNA: TGTGCCAGCAGCCAAGTGGCTCTTGTGGTCACTGAAGCTTTCTTT. It codes for CASSQVALVVTEAFF. The V call is TRBV4-2, the J call TRBJ1-1; D call uncertain. V lost 1 base and J lost 4, with 13 bases in between. The germline V gene encodes CDR1 LGHNA and CDR2 YNFKEQ. The CDR3 has 15 amino acids.

The V gene is TRBV5-6, the J gene TRBJ1-4; 10 bases are a match to TRBD1. The V and J ends lost 0 bases and 8 bases, in that order; junction bases with no gene match: 4. Germline V lookup: CDR1 SGHDT, CDR2 YYEEEE. The CDR3 contains 15 residues. The DNA for the CDR3 is TGTGCCAGCAGCTTGGCCGGGACAGGGGAAGAAAAACTGTTTTTT. Translating gives CASSLAGTGEEKLFF. The full variable domain, its missing parts supplied by reference TRBV5-6 and TRBJ1-4, is DAGVTQSPTHLIKTRGQQVTLRCSPKSGHDTVSWYQQALGQGPQFIFQYYEEEERQRGNFPDRFSGHQFPNYSSELNVNALLLGDSALYLCASSLAGTGEEKLFFGSGTQLSVL.